This passage covers 23 T cell receptor beta chains from one sample sequenced in a study of T cells in Graves' hyperthyroidism and ophthalmopathy (dated by TCRdb to between 2017 and 2020). The receptor library was made with multiplex PCR. Reads for this sample came from an Illumina HiSeq 2000. TCR beta CDR3 regions were amplified from RNA transcripts. The first round of RT-PCR for the TCR CDR3 was performed with the HTBI primer set and the Qiagen OneStep RT-PCR kit. The raw public data were reprocessed by TCRdb itself: fastp quality trimming at Q25, MiXCR clonotype calling, in-frame beta chains only. Rows are unified per CDR3 protein, each entry keeping the most common DNA and genes. Within this sample are 250,000 or so distinct CDR3 sequences, with about 15% of them counted one time only. The biggest ten clones account for around 30% of the sample. The specimen was blood. The receptors originated from a woman aged 50 to 65 with Graves' hyperthyroidism that later progressed to Graves' ophthalmopathy.

The table lists this clonotype with many counts. This chain links TRBV20-1 with TRBJ1-1; possible D gene TRBD1, 5 bases. The V and J ends lost 3 bases and 1 base respectively, with 6 bases between them. This CDR3 is built from 12 residues. The germline CDR1 and CDR2 sequences are DFQATT and SNEGSKA (reference sequence). CDR3 nucleotide sequence: TGCAGTGCTAGTAGGGGGAACACTGAAGCTTTCTTT. Translated, it gives CSASRGNTEAFF.

Ten or more counts support this clonotype. J is TRBJ1-2 and V is TRBV24-1; the D is unclear. This CDR3 is 12 amino acids long. Germline loops: CDR1 KGHDR, CDR2 SFDVKD. Trimming pared 5 bases from V and 3 bases from J, leaving 6 bases between. The CDR3 DNA is TGTGCCACCAGTGCGCCCTACTATGGCTACACCTTC. It codes for CATSAPYYGYTF.

There are a few counts of this clonotype. The chain has TRBV7-9 and TRBJ2-5; 8 bases fit TRBD2. V lost 6 bases and J lost 1; bases outside the gene matches: 10. The germline V gene encodes CDR1 SEHNR and CDR2 FQNEAQ (reference sequence). The CDR3 consists of 16 residues. The CDR3 region is CASSQISGTTQETQYF. The CDR3 region has the DNA TGTGCCAGCAGTCAAATTAGCGGGACCACCCAAGAGACCCAGTACTTC.

This clonotype appeared a few times. The chain joins TRBV5-6 to TRBJ2-1, with 11 bases matching TRBD2. The CDR3 totals 19 residues. Germline trimming cut 1 base from V and 4 bases from J; bases unmatched to any gene: 13. Germline CDR1 is SGHDT and CDR2 is YYEEEE. The CDR3 sequence is CASSLMGGFGTSGYNEQFF. The CDR3, as DNA: TGTGCCAGCAGCTTGATGGGGGGATTTGGGACTAGCGGATACAATGAGCAGTTCTTC.

The chain couples TRBV27 to TRBJ2-3, with 7 bases lining up with TRBD1. This CDR3 region has 14 residues. V shed 6 bases, J shed 1 base, and the junction held 4 bases outside the gene matches. CDR1 and CDR2 (germline): MNHEY, SMNVEV (reference sequence). The DNA for the CDR3 is TGTGCCAGCAGCCAAGGGGGCCGCACAGATACGCAGTATTTT. This sequence encodes CASSQGGRTDTQYF.

This clonotype was counted at least ten times. CDR3 amino acids: CASSPGTGGKDEQFF. For the CDR3, the DNA is TGTGCCAGCTCACCCGGGACAGGGGGGAAGGATGAGCAGTTCTTC. The chain employs TRBV18 and TRBJ2-1; 11 bases agree with TRBD1. The CDR3 contains 15 residues. The germline V gene has CDR1 KGHSH and CDR2 LQKENI. Trimming at V came to 3 bases and at J to 8 bases, leaving 6 bases not matched to a gene.

This sequence joins TRBV11-2 and TRBJ2-7; the match to TRBD2 covers 14 bases. The germline V gene encodes CDR1 SGHAT and CDR2 FQNNGV. The CDR3 has 16 amino acids. The junction had 9 bases not matched to a gene; V was cut back by 5 bases and J by 6 bases. The chain's CDR3 is CASSPLTSGRAPEQYF. The CDR3 DNA follows: TGTGCCAGCAGCCCCTTGACTAGCGGGAGGGCCCCCGAGCAGTACTTC.

The chain recombines TRBV10-3 with TRBJ1-1, with D possibly matching TRBD1 (6 bases). The CDR3 covers 15 residues. CDR1 and CDR2 from the germline V gene are ENHRY and SYGVKD. Trimming left V 4 bases short and J 4 bases short, with 16 bases between. Here the CDR3 reads CAISGTGPRGTEAFF. The CDR3 bases are TGTGCCATCAGTGGAACAGGGCCTCGGGGCACTGAAGCTTTCTTT.

This clonotype was found a few times. The chain uses TRBV5-4 and TRBJ2-7; 9 nucleotides match TRBD2. J was trimmed by 0 bases and V by 5 bases; bases with no gene match: 6. This CDR3 is built from 15 residues. CDR1 is SGHNT and CDR2 is YYREEE in the germline V gene (reference sequence). Here the CDR3 DNA reads TGTGCCAGCAGTCGGAGCGGGGGGCCCTCCTACGAGCAGTACTTC. Translated: CASSRSGGPSYEQYF.

This clonotype appeared a single time. A much larger clone is a single base away; this may be a read error. V and J are TRBV20-1 and TRBJ2-3; 7 nucleotides agree with TRBD2. The V and J ends lost 6 bases and 3 bases, in that order; junction bases with no gene match: 12. Germline assignment: CDR1 DFQATT and CDR2 SNEGSKA (reference sequence). CDR3 length: 15 residues. The CDR3 loop reads CSASSFAGVTDTQYF. The CDR3 DNA reads TGCAGTGCCTCTTCATTTGCGGGAGTTACAGATACGCAGTATTTT.

The genes are TRBV20-1 and TRBJ1-4, with unresolved D. The V and J ends lost 0 bases and 7 bases respectively, with 12 bases between them. Germline assignment: CDR1 DFQATT and CDR2 SNEGSKA (reference sequence). This CDR3 comprises 14 residues. CDR3 in DNA: TGCAGTGCTAGAGACGCCGGTTCGGGTGAAAAACTGTTTTTT. Amino acid sequence: CSARDAGSGEKLFF.

This clonotype was observed at least ten times. This CDR3 is CASSPAKGDTQYF. DNA for the CDR3: TGTGCCAGCAGCCCCGCCAAGGGAGATACGCAGTATTTT. The chain uses TRBV7-9 and TRBJ2-3, with no clear D. Per germline, CDR1 SEHNR and CDR2 FQNEAQ (reference sequence). The CDR3 extends over 13 amino acids. V lost 5 bases and J 5 bases, leaving 11 bases between the germline ends.

With regard to this clonotype: Just one base apart from a much larger clone, this may be a read error. J is TRBJ2-7 and V is TRBV18; 10 nucleotides agree with TRBD1. This CDR3 comprises 17 residues. V shed 2 bases, J shed 3 bases, and the junction held 10 bases outside the gene matches. Looked up from germline, CDR1 is KGHSH and CDR2 is LQKENI. The DNA of the CDR3 is TGTGCCAGCTCACCAGACGACAGGGGGCTACAGAGCTACGAGCAGTACTTC. Translation gives CASSPDDRGLQSYEQYF.

This clonotype was seen repeatedly, ten times or more. The CDR3 coding sequence is TGCGCCAGCAGCGACCGACAGGGCCTAGGCATAGCTAACGAGCAGTACTTC. It yields the protein CASSDRQGLGIANEQYF. The rearrangement uses TRBV5-1 and TRBJ2-7; 7 bases line up with TRBD1. The germline V gene has CDR1 SGHRS and CDR2 YFSETQ. After removal of 4 bases from V and 5 bases from J, the junction contained 18 bases not matched to a gene. The CDR3 has 17 amino acids.

The V gene is TRBV18, the J gene TRBJ2-7; D may correspond to TRBD1 or TRBD2 (5 bases each). The CDR3 has 14 amino acids. V lost 2 bases and J lost 6, with 14 bases in between. Germline CDR1 is KGHSH and CDR2 is LQKENI. The CDR3 sequence: CASSPSGTAPEQYF. In DNA, the CDR3 is TGTGCCAGCTCACCATCGGGGACGGCTCCCGAGCAGTACTTC.

This clonotype has a count of ten or more. The rearrangement joins TRBV3-1 to TRBJ1-5; 11 nucleotides line up with TRBD1. There are 15 residues in the CDR3. Unmatched junction bases numbered 10, after V lost 4 bases and J lost 11 bases. CDR1 is LGHDT and CDR2 is YNNKEL in the germline V gene (reference sequence). CDR3 DNA sequence: TGTGCCAGCAGCCTCGGGACAGGGGGTGACTCGGCCCAGCATTTT. This translates into CASSLGTGGDSAQHF.

This chain uses TRBV29-1 with TRBJ2-1, with 13 bases identical to TRBD2. The trim removed 1 base at V and 0 bases at J, leaving 6 bases unmatched. Germline CDR1 SQVTM, CDR2 ANQGSEA. CDR3 length equals 18 residues. This CDR3 is CSVEGLAGGLSSYNEQFF. The DNA of the CDR3 is TGCAGCGTTGAAGGACTAGCGGGAGGCCTTAGCTCCTACAATGAGCAGTTCTTC.

The genes are TRBV28 and TRBJ1-1; 9 bases line up with TRBD1. Per germline, CDR1 MDHEN and CDR2 SYDVKM. The CDR3 runs 17 residues. Trimming cost V 5 bases and J 4 bases; bases outside gene matches: 14. CDR3 bases: TGTGCCAGCAGTACCCCCGGGACAGGGCAGGAGCGCACTGAAGCTTTCTTT. This codes for CASSTPGTGQERTEAFF.

Many counts were recorded for this clonotype. This chain connects TRBV18 to TRBJ2-7, with D hard to call. V gave up 1 base and J gave up 2 bases, with 9 bases separating them. Germline lookup yields CDR1 KGHSH and CDR2 LQKENI. The CDR3 is 14 residues long. The CDR3 nucleotides read TGTGCCAGCTCACCACGGACCAGTCCCTACGAGCAGTACTTC. This gives the protein CASSPRTSPYEQYF. Combining the CDR3 with reference TRBV18 and TRBJ2-7 gives the whole variable domain NAGVMQNPRHLVRRRGQEARLRCSPMKGHSHVYWYRQLPEEGLKFMVYLQKENIIDESGMPKERFSAEFPKEGPSILRIQQVVRGDSAAYFCASSPRTSPYEQYFGPGTRLTVT.

Comment on this clonotype: Since a much larger clone is just one base distant, this may be a read error. The genes are TRBV7-9 and TRBJ2-3; D may be TRBD2 (5 bases). The CDR3 extends over 16 amino acids. Germline V lookup: CDR1 SEHNR, CDR2 FQNEAQ (reference sequence). V gave up 2 bases and J gave up 2 bases, with 14 bases separating them. The CDR3 DNA follows: TGTGCCAGCAGCTTATTTCGGGCTAGCCCCACAGATACGCAGTATTTT. It specifies CASSLFRASPTDTQYF.

This clonotype has just a few counts. The gene calls are TRBV15 and TRBJ2-1, with TRBD1 matching 8 bases. CDR3 size: 14 residues. V lost 7 bases to trimming and J lost 0 bases; unmatched junction nucleotides: 2. Per germline, CDR1 LNHNV and CDR2 YYDKDF (reference sequence). Written as DNA, the CDR3 is TGTGCCACCAAACAGGGGGGCTCCTACAATGAGCAGTTCTTC. Translated, it gives CATKQGGSYNEQFF.

The rearrangement uses TRBV10-1 and TRBJ2-5; 7 positions match TRBD1. CDR3 length: 14 amino acids. Trimming cost V 0 bases and J 5 bases; bases outside gene matches: 3. Germline V gives CDR1 WNHNN, CDR2 SYGVQD (reference sequence). The DNA for the CDR3 is TGCGCCAGCAGTGAGTCAGGGGGCCCGGAGACCCAGTACTTC. This codes for CASSESGGPETQYF.

There are a few counts of this clonotype. A much larger clone differs from this one at a single base, so this may be a read error. The V and J genes are TRBV5-1 and TRBJ1-2, with TRBD1 as a possible D gene (5 bases). Trimming took off 3 bases at V and 5 bases at J, with 14 bases between the two ends. Per germline, CDR1 SGHRS and CDR2 YFSETQ. CDR3 length: 14 residues. CDR3 region: CASSSGAPGYGYTF. The CDR3 DNA follows: TGCGCCAGCAGCTCCGGGGCGCCAGGATATGGCTACACCTTC. Complete variable domain (other parts from reference TRBV5-1 and TRBJ1-2): KAGVTQTPRYLIKTRGQQVTLSCSPISGHRSVSWYQQTPGQGLQFLFEYFSETQRNKGNFPGRFSGRQFSNSRSEMNVSTLELGDSALYLCASSSGAPGYGYTFGSGTRLTVV.